These 23 T cell receptor beta chains were sequenced from one sample in a study of response to subunit inactivated influenza vaccine. TCRdb reprocessed the RT-PCR reads via MiXCR and lists one record per CDR3 protein. The repertoire holds around 530,000 distinct CDR3 sequences, with about 17% as singletons. Here the sequenced sample was CD4+ T cells sorted from PBMCs, taken less than 30 months after vaccination. The source is a man aged 45 to 75 who received an inactivated influenza vaccine.

The chain's CDR3 is CASSSQSGYQETQYF. The CDR3 DNA is TGTGCCAGCAGCTCCCAGTCAGGGTACCAAGAGACCCAGTACTTC. The chain uses TRBV9 and TRBJ2-5; D possibly corresponds to TRBD1 (5 bases). Germline values: CDR1 SGDLS, CDR2 YYNGEE. This CDR3 is built from 15 residues. Trimming removed 4 bases from V and 0 bases from J, with 13 bases in between.

The rearrangement uses TRBV12-3 or TRBV12-4 and TRBJ2-2; D is undetermined. The CDR3 covers 17 residues. Trimming pared 4 bases from V and 3 bases from J, leaving 18 bases between. The CDR3 sequence is CASSSLDTASDTGELFF. The DNA of the CDR3 is TGTGCCAGCAGTTCACTCGACACCGCCAGTGACACCGGGGAGCTGTTTTTT.

This clonotype has a handful of counts. CDR3 nucleotides: TGTGCCAGCAGCCAACGGGGGGGGCCTACCGGGGAGCTGTTTTTT. It codes for CASSQRGGPTGELFF. The chain couples TRBV11-3 to TRBJ2-2; 8 bases align to TRBD2. V lost 5 bases to trimming and J lost 5 bases; unmatched junction nucleotides: 7. Looked up from germline, CDR1 is SGHNT and CDR2 is YENEEA. The CDR3 loop spans 15 amino acids. Looking up the rest from reference TRBV11-3 and TRBJ2-2 gives the full variable domain: EAGVVQSPRYKIIEKKQPVAFWCNPISGHNTLYWYLQNLGQGPELLIRYENEEAVDDSQLPKDRFSAERLKGVDSTLKIQPAELGDSAVYLCASSQRGGPTGELFFGEGSRLTVL.

This chain joins TRBV6-1 and TRBJ1-4; maybe TRBD1 (5 bases). Per the germline V gene, CDR1 is MNHNS and CDR2 is SASEGT. The CDR3 loop spans 12 amino acids. Between the trimmed V and J ends, which lost 4 bases and 8 bases, there was a span of 8 bases. CDR3 sequence: CASSVRGEKLFF. The CDR3 DNA reads TGTGCCAGCAGTGTACGGGGCGAAAAACTGTTTTTT.

The chain couples TRBV7-8 to TRBJ1-1, with a weak D call TRBD1 (6 bases). V lost 5 bases and J 0 bases, leaving 13 bases between the germline ends. The CDR3 extends over 15 amino acids. Germline assignment: CDR1 SGHVS and CDR2 FQNEAQ. Here the CDR3 DNA reads TGTGCCAGCAGCGACACAGGGTTGGTGAACACTGAAGCTTTCTTT. This gives the protein CASSDTGLVNTEAFF.

The rearrangement links TRBV7-2 to TRBJ2-3; D is possibly TRBD1 (6 bases). CDR1 is SGHTA, CDR2 FQGNSA, per germline. Trimming took 6 bases from V and 2 from J, leaving 12 bases between them. CDR3 length: 14 residues. The CDR3: CASSGRGVTDTQYF. CDR3 bases: TGTGCCAGCAGTGGCAGGGGTGTCACAGATACGCAGTATTTT.

This clonotype was counted a few times. The chain links TRBV20-1 to TRBJ2-3; 9 bases are shared with TRBD2. Germline assignment: CDR1 DFQATT and CDR2 SNEGSKA (reference sequence). The CDR3 runs 13 residues. As DNA, the CDR3 is TGCAGCCAGACTAGCGGTAACACAGATACGCAGTATTTT. It is translated as CSQTSGNTDTQYF.

This clonotype appeared a few times. The V and J genes are TRBV5-6 and TRBJ2-1, with TRBD1 matching 7 bases. V was clipped by 4 bases and J by 14 bases; unmatched bases: 18. This CDR3 has 15 residues. Germline V lookup: CDR1 SGHDT, CDR2 YYEEEE. CDR3 DNA: TGTGCCAGCAGCCTCCCCTTAGGACAGGCCCCAAGAGAGTTCTTC. It translates to CASSLPLGQAPREFF.

In this sample, this clonotype turned up many times. The CDR3 spells CASSGGQNYGYTF. The CDR3 coding sequence is TGTGCCAGCAGTGGGGGACAAAACTATGGCTACACCTTC. J is TRBJ1-2 and V is TRBV2; maybe TRBD1 (6 bases). The CDR3 consists of 13 residues. With 4 bases removed from V and 2 bases from J, the gap between germline ends came to 8 bases. CDR1 and CDR2 from the germline V gene are SNHLY and FYNNEI. Full variable domain (remainder filled in from reference TRBV2 and TRBJ1-2): EPEVTQTPSHQVTQMGQEVILRCVPISNHLYFYWYRQILGQKVEFLVSFYNNEISEKSEIFDDQFSVERPDGSNFTLKIRSTKLEDSAMYFCASSGGQNYGYTFGSGTRLTVV.

This chain connects TRBV18 to TRBJ2-3; 7 bases are a match to TRBD1. Per the germline V gene, CDR1 is KGHSH and CDR2 is LQKENI. The V and J ends lost 8 bases and 0 bases, in that order; junction bases with no gene match: 5. The length of the CDR3 is 14 residues. The CDR3 spells CASLQGLSTDTQYF. The DNA of the CDR3 is TGTGCCAGCCTACAGGGGCTGAGCACAGATACGCAGTATTTT.

The chain couples TRBV4-3 to TRBJ2-3, with 12 bases identical to TRBD2. This CDR3 is built from 20 residues. V lost 0 bases, J lost 0 bases, and 10 bases stayed unmatched. Germline V gene lookup returns CDR1 LGHNA and CDR2 YSLEER. This chain's CDR3 is CASSQDMGGLAGRSTDTQYF. The CDR3, as DNA: TGCGCCAGCAGCCAAGATATGGGCGGACTAGCGGGGAGGAGCACAGATACGCAGTATTTT.

The genes are TRBV5-1 and TRBJ1-2; 9 bases are a match to TRBD1. Germline CDR1 reads SGHRS; CDR2 reads YFSETQ. Trimming removed 0 bases from V and 4 bases from J; junction bases left unmatched: 10. The CDR3 is 17 residues long. Written as DNA, the CDR3 is TGCGCCAGCAGCTTGGACGGGACAGGGCGAGACTTCTATGGCTACACCTTC. As protein: CASSLDGTGRDFYGYTF.

Many counts were recorded for this clonotype. This sequence joins TRBV15 and TRBJ1-5; a possible D gene is TRBD1 (5 bases). The V gene's germline CDR1 is LNHNV and CDR2 YYDKDF (reference sequence). The CDR3 length is 15 residues. The V gene lost 0 bases and the J gene lost 5 bases, with 11 bases spanning the gap. The CDR3 DNA reads TGTGCCACCAGCAGAGATCGTCAGGGCCATCAGCCCCAGCATTTT. Encoded protein: CATSRDRQGHQPQHF.

The chain uses TRBV29-1 and TRBJ1-3; TRBD1 might be the D (6 bases). The V end was cut by 6 bases, the J end by 2 bases, with 14 bases between. Per germline, CDR1 SQVTM and CDR2 ANQGSEA. This CDR3 spans 14 amino acids. CDR3 amino acids: CSVGYREPGNTIYF. CDR3 coding DNA: TGCAGCGTCGGGTACAGGGAACCTGGAAACACCATATATTTT.

The table lists this clonotype with a few counts. J is TRBJ2-5 and V is TRBV5-1; possibly TRBD1 or TRBD2 for D (5 bases each). The CDR3 contains 12 residues. V was clipped by 5 bases and J by 4 bases, with 9 bases between them. Germline V gives CDR1 SGHRS, CDR2 YFSETQ. CDR3 region: CASRGDGETQYF. The CDR3 nucleotides read TGCGCCAGCAGGGGGGATGGAGAGACCCAGTACTTC.

This clonotype was detected a few times. This rearrangement joins TRBV5-6 to TRBJ2-2; no clear D. CDR1 is SGHDT, CDR2 YYEEEE, per germline. There are 17 residues in the CDR3. V was pared by 2 bases and J by 0 bases, with 14 bases between. In DNA, the CDR3 is TGTGCCAGCAGCTTTAGGCCAGGATTTTCGAACACCGGGGAGCTGTTTTTT. Translating gives CASSFRPGFSNTGELFF.

Only a few counts were recorded for this clonotype. The chain employs TRBV28 and TRBJ2-1, with unresolved D. CDR3 length: 12 amino acids. V was cut by 9 bases and J by 10 bases, with 16 bases left in between. Germline CDR1 reads MDHEN; CDR2 reads SYDVKM. CDR3 loop: CASTHASDEQFF. The CDR3 DNA is TGTGCCAGTACCCATGCCTCCGACGAGCAGTTCTTC.

The chain recombines TRBV14 with TRBJ2-1; D unresolved. This CDR3 is 14 amino acids long. Germline V gene lookup returns CDR1 SGHDN and CDR2 FVKESK. Trimming left V 6 bases short and J 0 bases short, with 9 bases between. As DNA, the CDR3 is TGTGCCAGCAGTCCCTTGGTCTCCTACAATGAGCAGTTCTTC. Residues: CASSPLVSYNEQFF.

This clonotype was counted only a few times. The CDR3 reads CASSATEGAYEQYF. The CDR3, as DNA: TGTGCCAGCAGCGCAACTGAAGGGGCCTACGAGCAGTACTTC. The chain recombines TRBV9 with TRBJ2-7, with D perhaps matching TRBD1 (5 bases). Trimming pared 3 bases from V and 2 bases from J, leaving 12 bases between. The CDR3 sequence is 14 residues long. From germline, CDR1 is SGDLS and CDR2 YYNGEE.

This clonotype showed up just a few times. This chain connects TRBV10-3 to TRBJ1-6; D uncertain. This CDR3 region has 12 residues. V lost 3 bases and J lost 10, with 7 bases in between. The germline gives CDR1 ENHRY, CDR2 SYGVKD. The CDR3 DNA sequence: TGTGCCATCAGTGATCCAGGATCACCCCTCCACTTT. Its translation: CAISDPGSPLHF.

The V call is TRBV3-1, the J call TRBJ2-2; the match to TRBD2 covers 12 bases. Trimming cost V 8 bases and J 6 bases; bases outside gene matches: 4. This CDR3 is built from 14 residues. CDR1 is LGHDT and CDR2 is YNNKEL in the germline V gene (reference sequence). This CDR3 is CASGLAGFSGELFF. The CDR3 DNA reads as TGTGCCAGCGGACTAGCGGGGTTCTCCGGGGAGCTGTTTTTT. The whole variable domain, filled in from reference TRBV3-1 and TRBJ2-2, reads DTAVSQTPKYLVTQMGNDKSIKCEQNLGHDTMYWYKQDSKKFLKIMFSYNNKELIINETVPNRFSPKSPDKAHLNLHINSLELGDSAVYFCASGLAGFSGELFFGEGSRLTVL.

This clonotype turned up a few times. The rearrangement links TRBV15 to TRBJ1-2; D uncertain. Germline loops: CDR1 LNHNV, CDR2 YYDKDF (reference sequence). CDR3 length: 14 residues. The V gene lost 0 bases and the J gene lost 7 bases, with 12 bases spanning the gap. The CDR3 DNA reads as TGTGCCACCAGCAGAGATTCAGGATCGGGTGGCTACACCTTC. Protein: CATSRDSGSGGYTF.

The J gene is TRBJ2-7, the V gene TRBV15; D is unclear. In germline, CDR1 is LNHNV, CDR2 YYDKDF (reference sequence). V dropped 1 base and J dropped 4 bases, with 5 bases sitting between them. CDR3 length equals 12 residues. The CDR3 DNA reads as TGTGCCACCAGCAGAGCCGGATACGAGCAGTACTTC. Protein: CATSRAGYEQYF.